In its sample, the clone carrying this T cell receptor beta chain was seen a few times. Its target is not known. Sample-barcoded 5' priming and a J-beta primer mix drove a second PCR of about 7 to 12 cycles. TCRdb reanalysed the 5' RACE reads using MiXCR and keeps one entry per CDR3 protein. The table lists approximately 490,000 distinct CDR3 sequences, around 24% of them singletons. This sample is drawn from a study of blood T cells in healthy people across ages. Trimming removed 4 bases from V and 0 bases from J, with 10 bases in between. CDR1 and CDR2 (germline): LGHNA, YSLEER. The CDR3 runs to 16 residues. Every sample gave at least 5.5 micrograms of total RNA when it was extracted. General study findings and limits: The fall in TCR beta diversity per million T cells was roughly linear with age.

Separately, the same data were catalogued under a study of T cells of mothers and their children. This second report adds: About six children, together with their three healthy Caucasian mothers, made up the donors. Among related mother-child pairs, overlap was slightly higher than in unrelated pairs, though not significantly.

This sequence was found in a boy aged 5-17 years in good health. V is TRBV4-3 and J is TRBJ2-6; no reliable D call. Specimen: blood. The CDR3 loop is CASSLDGSSGANVLTF. CDR3 sequence (DNA): TGCGCCAGCAGCCTGGACGGTAGCTCTGGGGCCAACGTCCTGACTTTC.